This passage covers 14 T cell receptor beta chains from one sample sequenced in a study of spatial heterogeneity in lung cancer. The time point is: sample taken at primary tumor resection. Each CDR3 protein is one row after TCRdb ran MiXCR on the 5' RACE reads. The data contain about 80,000 distinct CDR3 sequences, 7% to 9% of them seen just once; the ten biggest clones take up 6% to 7%. Sequencing was performed on PBMCs, taken at surgery. These TCRs come from a male donor with early-stage non-small cell lung cancer.

At least ten counts were recorded for this clonotype. V and J are TRBV4-2 and TRBJ1-1; D is undetermined. CDR1 and CDR2 from the germline V gene are LGHNA and YNFKEQ. The ends were cut back, 6 bases at V and 3 bases at J, with 17 bases in the middle. This CDR3 comprises 15 residues. The CDR3 spells CASRPTGKGDTEAFF. CDR3 in DNA: TGTGCCAGCAGACCCACGGGGAAGGGAGACACTGAAGCTTTCTTT.

The chain carries TRBV13 and TRBJ2-5; D may be TRBD1 or TRBD2 (5 bases each). Trimming removed 2 bases at V and 2 bases at J, with 9 bases between. CDR1 is PRHDT and CDR2 is FYEKMQ in the germline V gene (reference sequence). The CDR3 sequence is 14 residues long. The CDR3 region is CASSLQGGQETQYF. The CDR3 region has the DNA TGTGCCAGCAGCTTACAGGGCGGGCAAGAGACCCAGTACTTC. The whole variable domain, remainder taken from reference TRBV13 and TRBJ2-5, is AAGVIQSPRHLIKEKRETATLKCYPIPRHDTVYWYQQGPGQDPQFLISFYEKMQSDKGSIPDRFSAQQFSDYHSELNMSSLELGDSALYFCASSLQGGQETQYFGPGTRLLVL.

The DNA for the CDR3 is TGCAGTGCTAGCGGTGGGGGTATCAATGAGCAGTTCTTC. As protein: CSASGGGINEQFF. The rearrangement joins TRBV20-1 to TRBJ2-1, with D perhaps TRBD1 or TRBD2 (5 bases each). The CDR3 sequence is 13 residues long. Trimming stripped 3 bases from V and 6 bases from J, with 12 bases between. CDR1 DFQATT and CDR2 SNEGSKA come from the germline V gene (reference sequence).

This clonotype was counted ten times or more. The chain links TRBV10-3 to TRBJ2-4, with D possibly matching TRBD2 (5 bases). This CDR3 contains 14 residues. Germline lookup yields CDR1 ENHRY and CDR2 SYGVKD. V dropped 4 bases and J dropped 2 bases, with 9 bases sitting between them. The DNA for the CDR3 is TGTGCCATCAGTGGAGCGGAGACCAAAAACATTCAGTACTTC. Translated: CAISGAETKNIQYF.

The chain has TRBV10-2 and TRBJ2-3; 9 positions match TRBD1. The germline V gene has CDR1 WSHSY and CDR2 SAAADI. The CDR3 spans 14 residues. J gave up 6 bases and V 5 bases, and 6 bases lay outside the gene matches. CDR3 in DNA: TGCGCCAGCAGTCAGGACAGGGGTACGGATACGCAGTATTTT. Amino acids: CASSQDRGTDTQYF.

Only a few counts were recorded for this clonotype. The chain links TRBV7-2 to TRBJ2-1, with D uncertain. The CDR3 extends over 15 amino acids. The germline V gene has CDR1 SGHTA and CDR2 FQGNSA. V lost 1 base, J lost 0 bases, and 7 bases lay in between. The CDR3 bases are TGTGCCAGCAGCTTAGGGTACAGCTCCTACAATGAGCAGTTCTTC. Translation: CASSLGYSSYNEQFF.

This clonotype was picked up a small number of times. J is TRBJ2-1 and V is TRBV5-1, with TRBD2 identical over 8 bases. Germline CDR1 SGHRS, CDR2 YFSETQ. The ends lost 2 bases at V and 5 bases at J; junction bases unmatched: 6. The length of the CDR3 is 15 residues. CDR3 nucleotide sequence: TGCGCCAGCAGCTTCCAAGCGGGAGTCAACAATGAGCAGTTCTTC. This codes for CASSFQAGVNNEQFF.

This clonotype was detected many times. The chain joins TRBV18 to TRBJ2-1, with 13 positions matching TRBD2. The CDR3 length is 15 residues. Germline trimming cut 3 bases from V and 5 bases from J; bases unmatched to any gene: 1. The germline V gene encodes CDR1 KGHSH and CDR2 LQKENI. CDR3 nucleotides: TGTGCCAGCTCACCTGGACTAGCGGGAGACAATGAGCAGTTCTTC. This sequence encodes CASSPGLAGDNEQFF.

In this sample, this clonotype turned up a few times. This sequence may be a read error, since a much larger clone differs from it by one base. The chain couples TRBV10-3 to TRBJ2-1; no firm D call. The CDR3 length is 12 residues. Germline V gives CDR1 ENHRY, CDR2 SYGVKD. CDR3 amino acids: CAIREAYNEQFF. For the CDR3, the DNA is TGTGCCATCCGTGAGGCGTACAATGAGCAGTTCTTC.

This clonotype was recorded many times. This chain joins TRBV12-3 or TRBV12-4 and TRBJ2-5, with no clear D. The length of the CDR3 is 12 residues. Trimming cost V 4 bases and J 1 base, with 4 bases left between them. The CDR3 region is CASSSFQETQYF. CDR3 nucleotides: TGTGCCAGCAGTTCGTTCCAAGAGACCCAGTACTTC.

Only a few counts were recorded for this clonotype. V usage is TRBV5-1 and J usage is TRBJ2-7; possibly TRBD1 or TRBD2 for D (5 bases each). CDR1 is SGHRS and CDR2 is YFSETQ in the germline V gene. The CDR3 has 13 residues. Trimming pared 4 bases from V and 5 bases from J, leaving 13 bases between. The CDR3 DNA follows: TGCGCCAGCAGCCGGGACCGTAGAGACGAGCAGTACTTC. This sequence encodes CASSRDRRDEQYF.

DNA of the CDR3: TGTGCCGGACGACTGGAGCGGAGCACAGATACGCAGTATTTT. This encodes CAGRLERSTDTQYF. The chain joins TRBV6-2 or TRBV6-3 to TRBJ2-3, with D maybe TRBD2 (5 bases). The CDR3 contains 14 residues. V dropped 11 bases and J dropped 0 bases, with 15 bases sitting between them. CDR1 MNHEY and CDR2 SVGEGT come from the germline V gene.

This clonotype has a handful of counts. The rearrangement uses TRBV6-5 and TRBJ2-1; D remains ambiguous. CDR3 length equals 17 residues. Germline assignment: CDR1 MNHEY and CDR2 SVGAGI. V lost 0 bases and J lost 2, with 14 bases in between. CDR3 region: CASSYSFNAPPYNEQFF. The CDR3 DNA follows: TGTGCCAGCAGTTACTCGTTTAACGCCCCCCCCTACAATGAGCAGTTCTTC.

At least ten counts were recorded for this clonotype. For the CDR3, the DNA is TGTGCCAGTGACCCAGGACAGGGGGCTTATGGCTACACCTTC. Translation gives CASDPGQGAYGYTF. The chain employs TRBV7-9 and TRBJ1-2, with TRBD1 matching over 11 bases. Trimming removed 9 bases from V and 5 bases from J; junction bases left unmatched: 8. The length of the CDR3 is 14 residues. Per the germline V gene, CDR1 is SEHNR and CDR2 is FQNEAQ (reference sequence).